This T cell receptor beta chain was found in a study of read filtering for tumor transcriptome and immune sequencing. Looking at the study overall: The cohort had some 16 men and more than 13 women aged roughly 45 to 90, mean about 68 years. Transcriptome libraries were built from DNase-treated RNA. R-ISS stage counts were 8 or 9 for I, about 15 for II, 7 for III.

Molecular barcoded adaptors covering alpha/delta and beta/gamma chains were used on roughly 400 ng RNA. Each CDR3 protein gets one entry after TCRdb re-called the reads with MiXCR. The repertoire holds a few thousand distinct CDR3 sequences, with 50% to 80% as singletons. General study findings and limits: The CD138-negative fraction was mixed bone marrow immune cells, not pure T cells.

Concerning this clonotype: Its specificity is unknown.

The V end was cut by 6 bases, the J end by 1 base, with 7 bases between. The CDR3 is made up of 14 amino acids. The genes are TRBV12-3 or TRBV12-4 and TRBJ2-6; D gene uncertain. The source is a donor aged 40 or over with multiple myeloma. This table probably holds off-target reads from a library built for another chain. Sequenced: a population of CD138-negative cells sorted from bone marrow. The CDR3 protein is CASSSRSGANVLTF. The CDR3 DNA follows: TGTGCCAGCAGCTCCCGATCTGGGGCCAACGTCCTGACTTTC.